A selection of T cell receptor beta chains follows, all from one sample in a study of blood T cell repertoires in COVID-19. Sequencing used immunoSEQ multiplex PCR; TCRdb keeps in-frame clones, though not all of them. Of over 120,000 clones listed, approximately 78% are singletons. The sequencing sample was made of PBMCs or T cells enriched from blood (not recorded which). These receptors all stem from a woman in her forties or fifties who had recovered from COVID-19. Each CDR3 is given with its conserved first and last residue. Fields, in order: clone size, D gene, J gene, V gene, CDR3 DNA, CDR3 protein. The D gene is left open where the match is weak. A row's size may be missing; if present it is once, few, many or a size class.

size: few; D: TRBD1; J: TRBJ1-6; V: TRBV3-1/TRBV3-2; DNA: TGTGCCAGCAGCCAAGGAGGACAGGGGGTTTCACCCCTCCACTTT; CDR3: CASSQGGQGVSPLHF
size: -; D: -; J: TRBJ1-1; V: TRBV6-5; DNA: TGTGCCAGCACCCGCACAGGGCGGGACACTGAAGCTTTCTTT; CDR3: CASTRTGRDTEAFF
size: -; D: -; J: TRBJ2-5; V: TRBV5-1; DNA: TGCGCCAGCAGCTGGCGGGACAGAGAGACCCAGTACTTC; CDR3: CASSWRDRETQYF
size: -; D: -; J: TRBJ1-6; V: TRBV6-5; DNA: TGTGCCAGCAGTTACTTCCGCTCCTATAATTCACCCCTCCACTTT; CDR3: CASSYFRSYNSPLHF
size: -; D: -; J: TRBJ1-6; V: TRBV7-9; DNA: TGTGCCAGCAGCTTAGTGGGGGCCAGTTCACCCCTCCACTTT; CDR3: CASSLVGASSPLHF
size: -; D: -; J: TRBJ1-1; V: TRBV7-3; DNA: TGTGCCAGCAGCGCCGCGGGGACCGGGGGTAACACTGAAGCTTTCTTT; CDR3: CASSAAGTGGNTEAFF
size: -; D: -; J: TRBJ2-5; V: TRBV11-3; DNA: TGTGCCAGCAGCTTAGGGCAGGGTGAGACCCAGTACTTC; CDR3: CASSLGQGETQYF
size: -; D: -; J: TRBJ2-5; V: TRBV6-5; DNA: TGTGCCAGCAGTTATGGACACGTGGAGACCCAGTACTTC; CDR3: CASSYGHVETQYF
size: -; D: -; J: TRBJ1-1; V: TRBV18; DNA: TGTGCCAGCTCCATATCAACTCGGGGGGATGAAGCTTTCTTT; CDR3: CASSISTRGDEAFF
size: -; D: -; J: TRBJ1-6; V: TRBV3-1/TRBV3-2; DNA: TGTGCCAGCAGCCAAGATACCGAAAGGGCCGGATGGGGGCATTCACCCCTCCACTTT; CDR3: CASSQDTERAGWGHSPLHF
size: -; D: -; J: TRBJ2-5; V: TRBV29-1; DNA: TGCAGCGTTGACCCAACCGGGGTTACGGGAGAGACCCAGTACTTC; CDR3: CSVDPTGVTGETQYF
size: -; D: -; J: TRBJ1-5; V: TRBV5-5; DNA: TGTGCCAGCAGAACCACCGGGACACCAAATCAGCCCCAGCATTTT; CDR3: CASRTTGTPNQPQHF
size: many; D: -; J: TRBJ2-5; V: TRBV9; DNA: TGTGCCAGCAGCATCGGGACTGCTTACCAAGAGACCCAGTACTTC; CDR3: CASSIGTAYQETQYF
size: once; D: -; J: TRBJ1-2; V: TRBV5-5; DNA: TGTGCCAGCAGCTTGCCAGGGGACTATGGCTACACCTTC; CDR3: CASSLPGDYGYTF